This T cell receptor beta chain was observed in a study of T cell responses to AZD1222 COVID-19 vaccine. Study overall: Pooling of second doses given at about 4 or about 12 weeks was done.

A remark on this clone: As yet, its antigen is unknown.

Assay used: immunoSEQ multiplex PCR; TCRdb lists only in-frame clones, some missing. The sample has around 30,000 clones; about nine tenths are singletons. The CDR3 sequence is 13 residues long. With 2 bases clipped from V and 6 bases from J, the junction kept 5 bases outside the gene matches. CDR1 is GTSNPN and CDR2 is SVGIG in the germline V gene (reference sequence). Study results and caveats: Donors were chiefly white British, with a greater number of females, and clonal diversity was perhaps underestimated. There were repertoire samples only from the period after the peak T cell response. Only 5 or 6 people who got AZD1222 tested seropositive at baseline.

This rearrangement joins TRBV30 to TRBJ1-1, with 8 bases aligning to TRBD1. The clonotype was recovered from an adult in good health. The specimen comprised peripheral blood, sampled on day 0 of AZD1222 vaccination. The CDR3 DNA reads TGTGCCTGGAGTCCACAGGGGGAGGCTGAAGCTTTCTTT. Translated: CAWSPQGEAEAFF.